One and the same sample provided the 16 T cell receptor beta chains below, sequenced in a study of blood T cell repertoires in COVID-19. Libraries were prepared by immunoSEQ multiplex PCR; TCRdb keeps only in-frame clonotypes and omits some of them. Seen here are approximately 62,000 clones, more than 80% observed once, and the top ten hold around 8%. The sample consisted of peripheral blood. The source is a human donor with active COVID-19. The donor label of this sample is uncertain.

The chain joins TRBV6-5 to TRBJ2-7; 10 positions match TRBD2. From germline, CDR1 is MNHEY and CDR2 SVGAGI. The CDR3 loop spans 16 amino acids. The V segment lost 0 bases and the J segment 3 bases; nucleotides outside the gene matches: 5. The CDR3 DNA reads TGTGCCAGCAGTTACTCGAAGGGACTAGCGCGCTACGAGCAGTACTTC. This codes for CASSYSKGLARYEQYF.

The CDR3 sequence: CASSGQGVPNYGYTF. CDR3 DNA sequence: TGTGCCAGCAGCGGACAGGGGGTACCTAACTATGGCTACACCTTC. J is TRBJ1-2 and V is TRBV7-9, with 10 bases fitting TRBD1. Germline V gene sequence: CDR1 SEHNR, CDR2 FQNEAQ (reference sequence). The CDR3 is 15 residues long. J gave up 0 bases and V 5 bases, and 3 bases lay outside the gene matches.

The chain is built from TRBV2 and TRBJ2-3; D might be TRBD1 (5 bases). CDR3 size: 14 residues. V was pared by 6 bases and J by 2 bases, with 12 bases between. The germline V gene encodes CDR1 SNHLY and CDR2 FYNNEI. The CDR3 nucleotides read TGTGCCAGCAGGATGGACACCCTCACAGATACGCAGTATTTT. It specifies CASRMDTLTDTQYF.

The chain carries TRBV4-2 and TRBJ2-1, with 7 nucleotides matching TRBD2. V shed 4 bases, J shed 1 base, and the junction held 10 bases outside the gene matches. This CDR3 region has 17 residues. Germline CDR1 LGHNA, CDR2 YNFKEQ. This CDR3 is CASSLTARGGSYNEQFF. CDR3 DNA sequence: TGTGCCAGCAGCCTAACGGCTCGCGGGGGTTCCTACAATGAGCAGTTCTTC.

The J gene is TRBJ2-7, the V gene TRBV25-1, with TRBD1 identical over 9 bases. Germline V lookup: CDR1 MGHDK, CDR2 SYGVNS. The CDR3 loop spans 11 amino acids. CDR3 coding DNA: TGTGGAACGGGGACAGGGAACGAGCAGTACTTC. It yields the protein CGTGTGNEQYF.

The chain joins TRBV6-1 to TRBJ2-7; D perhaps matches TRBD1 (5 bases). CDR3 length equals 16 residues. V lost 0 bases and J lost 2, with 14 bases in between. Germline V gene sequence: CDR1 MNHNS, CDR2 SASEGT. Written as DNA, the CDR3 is TGTGCCAGCAGTGAAGCGGTGCAGGGCTGGACCTACGAGCAGTACTTC. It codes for CASSEAVQGWTYEQYF.

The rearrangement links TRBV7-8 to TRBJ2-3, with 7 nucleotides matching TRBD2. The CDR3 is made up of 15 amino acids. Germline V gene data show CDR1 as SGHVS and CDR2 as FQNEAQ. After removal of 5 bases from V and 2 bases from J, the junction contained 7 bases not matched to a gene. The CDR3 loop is CASSGLGTITDTQYF. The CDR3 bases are TGTGCCAGCAGCGGACTCGGGACTATCACAGATACGCAGTATTTT.

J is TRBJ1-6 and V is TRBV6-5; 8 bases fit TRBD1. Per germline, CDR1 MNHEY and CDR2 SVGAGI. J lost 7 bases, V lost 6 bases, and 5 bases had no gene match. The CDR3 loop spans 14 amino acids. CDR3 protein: CASSRQGLNSPLHF. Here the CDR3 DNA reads TGTGCCAGCAGCCGACAGGGGTTGAATTCACCCCTCCACTTT.

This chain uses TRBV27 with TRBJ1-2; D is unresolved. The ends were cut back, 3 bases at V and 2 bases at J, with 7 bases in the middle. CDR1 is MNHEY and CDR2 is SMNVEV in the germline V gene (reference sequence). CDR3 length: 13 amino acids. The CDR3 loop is CASSLEANYGYTF. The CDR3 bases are TGTGCCAGCAGTTTGGAAGCGAACTATGGCTACACCTTC.

CDR3 sequence reads: CASSPAAGFFEQYF. In DNA form, the CDR3 reads TGTGCCAGCAGCCCGGCGGCAGGGTTTTTCGAGCAGTACTTC. This sequence joins TRBV9 and TRBJ2-7, with D maybe TRBD1 (5 bases). The CDR3 length is 14 residues. Germline lookup yields CDR1 SGDLS and CDR2 YYNGEE. Between the trimmed V and J ends, which lost 4 bases and 6 bases, there was a span of 17 bases.

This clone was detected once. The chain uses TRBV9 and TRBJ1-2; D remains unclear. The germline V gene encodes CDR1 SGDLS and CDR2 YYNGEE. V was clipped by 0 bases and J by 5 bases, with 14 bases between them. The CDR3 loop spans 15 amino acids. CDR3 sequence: CASSVEGSGRYGYTF. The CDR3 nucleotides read TGTGCCAGCAGCGTAGAGGGAAGCGGTCGATATGGCTACACCTTC.

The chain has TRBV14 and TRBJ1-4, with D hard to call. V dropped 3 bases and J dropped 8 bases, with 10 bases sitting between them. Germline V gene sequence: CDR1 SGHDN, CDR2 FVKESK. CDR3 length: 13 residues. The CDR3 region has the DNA TGTGCCAGCAGCCAGAGACTGAGAGAAAAACTGTTTTTT. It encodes CASSQRLREKLFF.

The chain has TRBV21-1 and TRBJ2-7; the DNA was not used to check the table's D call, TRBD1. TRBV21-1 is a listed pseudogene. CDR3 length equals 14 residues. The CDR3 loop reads CAGRGAGQSYEQYF. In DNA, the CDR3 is TGTGCCGGTCGAGGAGCAGGACAATCTTACGAGCAGTACTTC.

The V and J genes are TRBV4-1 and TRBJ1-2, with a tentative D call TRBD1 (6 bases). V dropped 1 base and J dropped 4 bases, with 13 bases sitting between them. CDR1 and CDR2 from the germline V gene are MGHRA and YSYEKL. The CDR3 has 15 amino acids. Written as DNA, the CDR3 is TGCGCCAGCAGCCAAGTTGGGGGCGCGGGCTATGGCTACACCTTC. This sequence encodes CASSQVGGAGYGYTF.

This CDR3 is CASRESASGTDTQYF. As DNA, the CDR3 is TGTGCCAGTAGGGAGTCGGCTAGCGGCACAGATACGCAGTATTTT. The rearrangement links TRBV19 to TRBJ2-3; D is perhaps TRBD2 (6 bases). From germline, CDR1 is LNHDA and CDR2 SQIVND (reference sequence). Trimming shortened V by 6 bases and J by 1 base, and 14 bases separated the two germline ends. The CDR3 loop spans 15 amino acids.

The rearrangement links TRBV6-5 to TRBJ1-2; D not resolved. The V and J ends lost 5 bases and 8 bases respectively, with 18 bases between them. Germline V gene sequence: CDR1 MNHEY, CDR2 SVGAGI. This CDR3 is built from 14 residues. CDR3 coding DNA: TGTGCCAGCAGTCAAACCGGGAGCCTTGGGGGCTACACCTTC. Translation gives CASSQTGSLGGYTF.